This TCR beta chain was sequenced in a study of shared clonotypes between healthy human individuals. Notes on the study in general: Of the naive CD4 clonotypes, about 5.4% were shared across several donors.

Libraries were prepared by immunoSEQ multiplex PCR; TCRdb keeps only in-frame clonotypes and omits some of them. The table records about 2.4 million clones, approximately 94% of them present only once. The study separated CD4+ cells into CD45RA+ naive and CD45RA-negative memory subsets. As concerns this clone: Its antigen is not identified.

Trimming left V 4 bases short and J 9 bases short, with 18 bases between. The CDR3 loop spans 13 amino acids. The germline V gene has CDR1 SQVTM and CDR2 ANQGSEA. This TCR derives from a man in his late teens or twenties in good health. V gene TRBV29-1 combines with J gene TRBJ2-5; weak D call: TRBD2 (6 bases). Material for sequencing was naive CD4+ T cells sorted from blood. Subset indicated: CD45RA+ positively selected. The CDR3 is CSVGGVVREAQYF. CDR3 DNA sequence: TGCAGCGTTGGGGGGGTTGTGAGGGAGGCCCAGTACTTC. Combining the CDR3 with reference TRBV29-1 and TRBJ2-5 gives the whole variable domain SAVISQKPSRDICQRGTSLTIQCQVDSQVTMMFWYRQQPGQSLTLIATANQGSEATYESGFVIDKFPISRPNLTFSTLTVSNMSPEDSSIYLCSVGGVVREAQYFGPGTRLLVL.